This record concerns one T cell receptor (beta chain) sequence. Library input was around 2.1 micrograms of DNA from cryopreserved PBMCs. TCRdb keeps only in-frame clones here, not all; method: immunoSEQ multiplex PCR. Of about 300,000 clones in the sample, roughly three quarters were seen once. The data were obtained in a study of cytotoxic CD8 clonotypes in ibrutinib-treated CLL. Study in general: Timing of response sample collection was a median roughly twelve months after treatment start, with a range of 6 to 36.

Germline CDR1 is SGHRS and CDR2 is YFSETQ. This CDR3 has 14 amino acids. V was clipped by 4 bases and J by 6 bases, with 14 bases between them. The input for sequencing was PBMCs, taken at disease progression, from a patient treated with ibrutinib. This chain links TRBV5-1 with TRBJ1-5, with D maybe TRBD1 (5 bases). The receptor was isolated from a human donor with chronic lymphocytic leukemia. The CDR3 spells CASSPGPGGQPQHF. The CDR3 DNA sequence: TGCGCCAGCAGCCCGGGACCCGGGGGTCAGCCCCAGCATTTT.